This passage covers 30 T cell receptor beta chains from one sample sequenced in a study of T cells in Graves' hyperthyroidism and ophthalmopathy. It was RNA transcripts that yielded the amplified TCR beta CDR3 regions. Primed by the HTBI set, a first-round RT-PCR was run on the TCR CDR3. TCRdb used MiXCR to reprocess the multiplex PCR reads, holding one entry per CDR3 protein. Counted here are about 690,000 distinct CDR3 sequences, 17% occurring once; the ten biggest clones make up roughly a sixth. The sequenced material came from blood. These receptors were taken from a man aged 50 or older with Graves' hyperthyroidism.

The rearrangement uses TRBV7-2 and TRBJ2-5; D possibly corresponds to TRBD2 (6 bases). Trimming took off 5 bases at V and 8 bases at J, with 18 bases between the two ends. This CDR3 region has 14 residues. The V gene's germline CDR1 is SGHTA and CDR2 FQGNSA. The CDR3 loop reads CASSGGLAAGTQYF. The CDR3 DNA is TGTGCCAGCAGCGGGGGACTGGCGGCCGGAACCCAGTACTTC.

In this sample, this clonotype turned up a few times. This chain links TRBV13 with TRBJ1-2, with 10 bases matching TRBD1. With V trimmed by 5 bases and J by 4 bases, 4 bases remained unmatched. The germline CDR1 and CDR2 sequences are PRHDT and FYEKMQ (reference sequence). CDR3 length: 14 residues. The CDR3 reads CASSVRDRGYGYTF. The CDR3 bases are TGTGCCAGCAGCGTCCGGGACAGGGGCTATGGCTACACCTTC.

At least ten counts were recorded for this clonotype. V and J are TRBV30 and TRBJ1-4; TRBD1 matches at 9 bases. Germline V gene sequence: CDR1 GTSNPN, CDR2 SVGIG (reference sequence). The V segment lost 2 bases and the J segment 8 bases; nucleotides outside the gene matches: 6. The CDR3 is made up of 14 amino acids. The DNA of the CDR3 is TGTGCCTGGAGTCGGGACAGGGCTGGGGAAAAACTGTTTTTT. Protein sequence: CAWSRDRAGEKLFF.

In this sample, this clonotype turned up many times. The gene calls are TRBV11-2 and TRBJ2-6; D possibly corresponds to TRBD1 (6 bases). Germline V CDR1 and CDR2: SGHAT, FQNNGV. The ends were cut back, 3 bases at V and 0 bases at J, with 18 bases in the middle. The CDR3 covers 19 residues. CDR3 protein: CASSLASGQVVSGANVLTF. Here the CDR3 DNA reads TGTGCCAGCAGCTTGGCCTCGGGACAAGTGGTCTCTGGGGCCAACGTCCTGACTTTC. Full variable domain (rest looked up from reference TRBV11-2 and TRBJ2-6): EAGVAQSPRYKIIEKRQSVAFWCNPISGHATLYWYQQILGQGPKLLIQFQNNGVVDDSQLPKDRFSAERLKGVDSTLKIQPAKLEDSAVYLCASSLASGQVVSGANVLTFGAGSRLTVL.

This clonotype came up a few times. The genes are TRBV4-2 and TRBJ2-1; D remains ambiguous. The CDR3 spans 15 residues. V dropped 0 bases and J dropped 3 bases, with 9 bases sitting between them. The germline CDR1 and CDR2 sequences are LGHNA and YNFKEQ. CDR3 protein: CASSQDIIDYNEQFF. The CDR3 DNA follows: TGTGCCAGCAGCCAAGATATAATAGACTACAATGAGCAGTTCTTC.

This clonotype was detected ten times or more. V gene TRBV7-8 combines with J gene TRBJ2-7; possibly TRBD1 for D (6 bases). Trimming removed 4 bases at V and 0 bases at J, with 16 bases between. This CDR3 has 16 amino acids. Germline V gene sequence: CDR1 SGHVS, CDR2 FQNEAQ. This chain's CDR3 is CASSSFTGQSSYEQYF. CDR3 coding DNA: TGTGCCAGCAGCTCCTTCACCGGACAGAGCTCCTACGAGCAGTACTTC. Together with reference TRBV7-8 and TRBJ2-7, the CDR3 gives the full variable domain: GAGVSQSPRYKVAKRGQDVALRCDPISGHVSLFWYQQALGQGPEFLTYFQNEAQLDKSGLPSDRFFAERPEGSVSTLKIQRTQQEDSAVYLCASSSFTGQSSYEQYFGPGTRLTVT.

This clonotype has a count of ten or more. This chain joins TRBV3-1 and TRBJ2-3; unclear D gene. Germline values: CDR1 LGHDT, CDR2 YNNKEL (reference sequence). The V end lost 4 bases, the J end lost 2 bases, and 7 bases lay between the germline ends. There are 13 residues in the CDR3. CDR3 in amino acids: CASSLSLTDTQYF. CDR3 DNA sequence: TGTGCCAGCAGCCTTTCCCTCACAGATACGCAGTATTTT.

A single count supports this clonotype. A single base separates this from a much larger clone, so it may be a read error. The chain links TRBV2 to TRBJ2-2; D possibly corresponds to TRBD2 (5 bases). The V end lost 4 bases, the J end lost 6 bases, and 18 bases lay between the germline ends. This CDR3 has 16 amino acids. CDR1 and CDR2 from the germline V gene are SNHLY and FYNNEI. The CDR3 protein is CASSVRAPRDAGELFF. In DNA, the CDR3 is TGTGCCAGCAGTGTGCGGGCCCCACGCGACGCCGGGGAGCTGTTTTTT. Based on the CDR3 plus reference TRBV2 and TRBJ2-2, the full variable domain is EPEVTQTPSHQVTQMGQEVILRCVPISNHLYFYWYRQILGQKVEFLVSFYNNEISEKSEIFDDQFSVERPDGSNFTLKIRSTKLEDSAMYFCASSVRAPRDAGELFFGEGSRLTVL.

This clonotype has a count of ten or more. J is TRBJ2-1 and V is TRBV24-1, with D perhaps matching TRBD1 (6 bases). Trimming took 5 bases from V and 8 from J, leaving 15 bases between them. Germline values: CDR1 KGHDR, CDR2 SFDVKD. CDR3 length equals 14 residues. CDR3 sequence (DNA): TGTGCCACCAGTGCGAGGGGGTTCGGCGATGAGCAGTTCTTC. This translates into CATSARGFGDEQFF.

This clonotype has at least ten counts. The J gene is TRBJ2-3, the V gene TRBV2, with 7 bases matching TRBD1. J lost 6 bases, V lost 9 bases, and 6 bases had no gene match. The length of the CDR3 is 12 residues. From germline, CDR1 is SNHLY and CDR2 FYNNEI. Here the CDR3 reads CASTGVTDTQYF. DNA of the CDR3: TGTGCCAGTACAGGGGTTACCGATACGCAGTATTTT.

The CDR3 bases are TGCAGTTACGAGGGGCAAGAGACCCAGTACTTC. Its translation is CSYEGQETQYF. V and J are TRBV20-1 and TRBJ2-5, with D perhaps being TRBD1 or TRBD2 (5 bases each). The V end lost 8 bases, the J end lost 2 bases, and 9 bases lay between the germline ends. CDR3 length: 11 amino acids. The germline V gene has CDR1 DFQATT and CDR2 SNEGSKA (reference sequence).

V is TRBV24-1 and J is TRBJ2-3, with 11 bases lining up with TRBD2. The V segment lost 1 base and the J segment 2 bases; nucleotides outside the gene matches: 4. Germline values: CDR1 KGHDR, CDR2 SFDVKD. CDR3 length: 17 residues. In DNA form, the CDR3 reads TGTGCCACCAGTGATTTCGAGACTAGCGGGAACACAGATACGCAGTATTTT. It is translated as CATSDFETSGNTDTQYF.

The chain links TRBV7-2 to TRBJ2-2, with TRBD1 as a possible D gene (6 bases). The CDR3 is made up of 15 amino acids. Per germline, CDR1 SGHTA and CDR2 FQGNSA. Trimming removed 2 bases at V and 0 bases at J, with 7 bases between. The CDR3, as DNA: TGTGCCAGCAGCTTACAGGGGCCGAACACCGGGGAGCTGTTTTTT. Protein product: CASSLQGPNTGELFF.

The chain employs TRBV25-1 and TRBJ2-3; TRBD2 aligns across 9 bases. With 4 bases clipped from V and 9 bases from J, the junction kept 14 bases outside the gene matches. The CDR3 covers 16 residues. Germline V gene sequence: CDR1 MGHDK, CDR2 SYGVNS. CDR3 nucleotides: TGTGCCAGCAGTGCAGTGCTACCCTCTACTAGCGGGACGCAGTATTTT. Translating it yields CASSAVLPSTSGTQYF.

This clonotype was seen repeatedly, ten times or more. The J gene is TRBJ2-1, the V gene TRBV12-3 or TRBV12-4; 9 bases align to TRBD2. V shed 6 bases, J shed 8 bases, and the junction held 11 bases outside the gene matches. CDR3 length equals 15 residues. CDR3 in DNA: TGTGCCAGCAGACTCTTGAGCGGGAGGCAGGATGAGCAGTTCTTC. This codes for CASRLLSGRQDEQFF.

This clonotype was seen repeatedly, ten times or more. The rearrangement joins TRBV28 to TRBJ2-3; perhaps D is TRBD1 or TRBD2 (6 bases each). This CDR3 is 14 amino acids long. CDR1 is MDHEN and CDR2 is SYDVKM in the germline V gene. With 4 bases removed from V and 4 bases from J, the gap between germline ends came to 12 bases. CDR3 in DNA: TGTGCCAGCAGTTCCGGGGGCGATGCAGATACGCAGTATTTT. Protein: CASSSGGDADTQYF.

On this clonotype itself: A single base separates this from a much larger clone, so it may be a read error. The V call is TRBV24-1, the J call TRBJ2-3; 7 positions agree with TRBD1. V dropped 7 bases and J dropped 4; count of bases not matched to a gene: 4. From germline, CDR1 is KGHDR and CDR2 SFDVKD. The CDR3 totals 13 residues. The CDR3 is CATRDRVADTQYF. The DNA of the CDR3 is TGTGCCACCAGAGACAGGGTCGCAGATACGCAGTATTTT.

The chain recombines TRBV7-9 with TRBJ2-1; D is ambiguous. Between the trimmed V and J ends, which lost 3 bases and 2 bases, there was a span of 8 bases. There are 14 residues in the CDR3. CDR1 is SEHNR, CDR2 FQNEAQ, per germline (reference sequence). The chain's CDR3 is CASSLVTPYNEQFF. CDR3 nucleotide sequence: TGTGCCAGCAGCTTGGTAACCCCCTACAATGAGCAGTTCTTC.

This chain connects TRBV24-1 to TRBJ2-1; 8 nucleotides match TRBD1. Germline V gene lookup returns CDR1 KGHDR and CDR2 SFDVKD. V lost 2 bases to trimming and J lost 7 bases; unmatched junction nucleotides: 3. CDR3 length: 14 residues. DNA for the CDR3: TGTGCCACCAGTGATTGGGACAGGTTGAATGAGCAGTTCTTC. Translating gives CATSDWDRLNEQFF.

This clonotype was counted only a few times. DNA for the CDR3: TGCGCCAGCAGCCCGCACCTCGAGCAGGGGCAGTACTTC. Its translation is CASSPHLEQGQYF. J is TRBJ2-7 and V is TRBV5-1; D perhaps matches TRBD1 (5 bases). CDR3 size: 13 residues. Germline V lookup: CDR1 SGHRS, CDR2 YFSETQ. V was clipped by 4 bases and J by 9 bases, with 17 bases between them.

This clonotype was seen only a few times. The CDR3, as DNA: TGTGCCAGCAGTGGAAACAGGGGGTATACTGAAGCTTTCTTT. Translated: CASSGNRGYTEAFF. The V and J genes are TRBV28 and TRBJ1-1; 8 bases match TRBD1. The CDR3 length is 14 residues. From germline, CDR1 is MDHEN and CDR2 SYDVKM. V dropped 5 bases and J dropped 5; count of bases not matched to a gene: 7.

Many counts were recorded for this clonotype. The CDR3 DNA reads as TGCGCCAGCAGCTGGACCAGGGCGTTGGGAAATGAAAAACTGTTTTTT. Its protein is CASSWTRALGNEKLFF. The chain employs TRBV5-1 and TRBJ1-4, with a tentative D call TRBD1 (5 bases). Germline-derived CDR1 and CDR2 are SGHRS and YFSETQ. Trimming took 3 bases from V and 5 from J, leaving 17 bases between them. This CDR3 is 16 amino acids long. Filled out from reference TRBV5-1 and TRBJ1-4, the complete variable domain reads KAGVTQTPRYLIKTRGQQVTLSCSPISGHRSVSWYQQTPGQGLQFLFEYFSETQRNKGNFPGRFSGRQFSNSRSEMNVSTLELGDSALYLCASSWTRALGNEKLFFGSGTQLSVL.

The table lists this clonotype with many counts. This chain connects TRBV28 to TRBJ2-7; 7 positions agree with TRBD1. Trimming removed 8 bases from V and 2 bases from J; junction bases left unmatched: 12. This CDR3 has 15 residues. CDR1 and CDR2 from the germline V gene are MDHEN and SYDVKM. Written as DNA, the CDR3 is TGTGCCAGCCGCCGCCCGGGACAGTACACCTACGAGCAGTACTTC. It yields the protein CASRRPGQYTYEQYF.

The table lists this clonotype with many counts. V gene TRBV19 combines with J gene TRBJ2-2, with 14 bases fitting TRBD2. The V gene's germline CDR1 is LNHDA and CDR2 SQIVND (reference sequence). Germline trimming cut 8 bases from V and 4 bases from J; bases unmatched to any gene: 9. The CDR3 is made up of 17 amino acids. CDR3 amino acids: CASSGTSGSYGTGELFF. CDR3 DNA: TGTGCCAGTTCCGGGACTAGCGGGAGTTATGGCACCGGGGAGCTGTTTTTT.

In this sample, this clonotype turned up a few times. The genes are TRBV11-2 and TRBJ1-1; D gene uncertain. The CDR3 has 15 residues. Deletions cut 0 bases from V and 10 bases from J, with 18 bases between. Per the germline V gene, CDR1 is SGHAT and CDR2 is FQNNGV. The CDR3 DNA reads TGTGCCAGCAGCTTAGAAGGAGGAGGAACACGTGGAGCTTTCTTT. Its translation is CASSLEGGGTRGAFF.

As DNA, the CDR3 is TGTGCCAGCAGCCCCCTACTAGCGGGAGGGCCAAGCGGGGAGCTGTTTTTT. Translation: CASSPLLAGGPSGELFF. The rearrangement uses TRBV14 and TRBJ2-2, with 13 bases aligning to TRBD2. The CDR3 is 17 residues long. V gave up 4 bases and J gave up 7 bases; unmatched junction bases: 9. Germline loops: CDR1 SGHDN, CDR2 FVKESK.

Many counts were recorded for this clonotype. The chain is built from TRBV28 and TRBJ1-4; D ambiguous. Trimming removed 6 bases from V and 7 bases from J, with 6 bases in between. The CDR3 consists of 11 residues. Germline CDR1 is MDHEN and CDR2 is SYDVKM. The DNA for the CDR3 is TGTGCCAGCAGCCCTGGTGAAAAACTGTTTTTT. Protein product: CASSPGEKLFF.

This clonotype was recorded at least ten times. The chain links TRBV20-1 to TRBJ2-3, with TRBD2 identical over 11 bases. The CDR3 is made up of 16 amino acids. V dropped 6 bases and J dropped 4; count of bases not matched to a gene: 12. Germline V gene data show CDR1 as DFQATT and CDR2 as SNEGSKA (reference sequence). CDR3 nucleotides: TGCAGTGCCTTTAGCGGGAGGGCCGTTGAAGCAGATACGCAGTATTTT. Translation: CSAFSGRAVEADTQYF.

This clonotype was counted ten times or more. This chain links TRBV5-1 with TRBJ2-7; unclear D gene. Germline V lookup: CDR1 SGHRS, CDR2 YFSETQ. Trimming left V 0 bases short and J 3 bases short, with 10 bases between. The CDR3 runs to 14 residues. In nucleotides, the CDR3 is TGCGCCAGCAGCTTGGGGTCCATAATCTACGAGCAGTACTTC. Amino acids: CASSLGSIIYEQYF. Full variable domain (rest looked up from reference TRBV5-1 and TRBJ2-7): KAGVTQTPRYLIKTRGQQVTLSCSPISGHRSVSWYQQTPGQGLQFLFEYFSETQRNKGNFPGRFSGRQFSNSRSEMNVSTLELGDSALYLCASSLGSIIYEQYFGPGTRLTVT.

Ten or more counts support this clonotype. In DNA, the CDR3 is TGTGCCAGCAGCAAAAGCATGGGTGTGGAGACCCAGTACTTC. It codes for CASSKSMGVETQYF. This chain links TRBV28 with TRBJ2-5; D ambiguous. The germline V gene has CDR1 MDHEN and CDR2 SYDVKM. The CDR3 length is 14 residues. Trimming stripped 6 bases from V and 5 bases from J, with 16 bases between.